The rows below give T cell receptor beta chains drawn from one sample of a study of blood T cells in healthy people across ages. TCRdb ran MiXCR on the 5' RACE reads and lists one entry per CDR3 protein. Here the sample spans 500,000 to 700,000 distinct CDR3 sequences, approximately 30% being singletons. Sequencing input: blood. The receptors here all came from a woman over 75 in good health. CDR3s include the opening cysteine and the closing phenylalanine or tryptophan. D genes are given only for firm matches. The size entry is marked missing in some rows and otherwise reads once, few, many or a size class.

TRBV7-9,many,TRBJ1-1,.,TGTGCCAGCAGCTCGTCAGGGCTGAACACTGAAGCTTTCTTT,CASSSSGLNTEAFF
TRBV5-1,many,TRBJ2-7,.,TGCGCCAGCAGCTTCCTTGGACAATTTTCCTACGAGCAGTACTTC,CASSFLGQFSYEQYF
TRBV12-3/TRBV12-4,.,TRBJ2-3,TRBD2,TGTGTCAGCACCATGACTAGCGGGATGGATACACAGTATTTT,CVSTMTSGMDTQYF
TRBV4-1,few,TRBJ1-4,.,TGCGCCAGCAGCCAAGGGGCAGGGTATAATGAAAAACGGTTTTTT,CASSQGAGYNEKRFF
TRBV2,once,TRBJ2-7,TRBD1,TGTGCCAGCAGTGAATTGGGACAGGGGACGTACGAGCAGTACTTC,CASSELGQGTYEQYF
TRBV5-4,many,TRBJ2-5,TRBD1,TGTGCCAGCAGCGGCCGGGACAGGGCCCAAGAGACCCAGTACTTC,CASSGRDRAQETQYF
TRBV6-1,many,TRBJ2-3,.,TGTGCCAGCAGTGAGTCGGGGGGCCCTAGCACAGATACGCAGTATTTT,CASSESGGPSTDTQYF
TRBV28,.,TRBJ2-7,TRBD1,TGTGCCAGCAGTCTAACCGGGACAGCGGTTGAGCAGTACTTC,CASSLTGTAVEQYF
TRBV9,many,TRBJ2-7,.,TGTGCCAGCAGCCGGGGGGACAAATCCTACGAGCAGTACTTC,CASSRGDKSYEQYF
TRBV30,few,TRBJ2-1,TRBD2,TGTGCCTGGAATAGTCTGCGGGGGGACGATGAGCAGTTCTTC,CAWNSLRGDDEQFF
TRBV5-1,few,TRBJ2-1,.,TGCGCCAGCAGAGGGACAGCGGGGAATGAGCAGTTCTTC,CASRGTAGNEQFF
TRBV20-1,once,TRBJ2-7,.,TGCAGTGCTAGAGATGAGATGGGGGCGAGCTCCTACAATGAGCAGTACTTC,CSARDEMGASSYNEQYF
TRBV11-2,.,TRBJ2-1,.,TGTGCCAGCAGCTTAGTAGTGTCGTTACTTAAAAGCTCCTACAATGAGCAGTTCTTC,CASSLVVSLLKSSYNEQFF
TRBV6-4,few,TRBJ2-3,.,TGTGCCAGCAGTAATTCCCCCGGGGCAGATACGCAGTATTTT,CASSNSPGADTQYF
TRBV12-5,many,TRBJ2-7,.,TGTGCTAGTGCCCAATCAGGGGGGCGCCTCCTAGGCGAGCAGTACTTC,CASAQSGGRLLGEQYF
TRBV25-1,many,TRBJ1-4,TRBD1,TGTGCCAGCAGTGACCGACAGGGGGGAGGTGAAAAACTGTTTTTT,CASSDRQGGGEKLFF
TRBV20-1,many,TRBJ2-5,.,TGCAGTGCTAGAGCCGGCGGGGAAGAGACCCAGTACTTC,CSARAGGEETQYF
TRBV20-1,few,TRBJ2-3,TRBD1,TGCAGTGCCCATAACTCAGGGGGCCCGACAGATACGCAGTATTTT,CSAHNSGGPTDTQYF
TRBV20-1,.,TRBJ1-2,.,TGCAGTGCTAGGCTGGATTTAGGCTATGGCTACACCTTC,CSARLDLGYGYTF
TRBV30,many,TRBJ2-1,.,TGTGCCTGGACCCCTCACCTTCCTAACAATGAGCAGTTCTTC,CAWTPHLPNNEQFF
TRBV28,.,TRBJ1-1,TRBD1,TGTGCCAGCAGTTTTCCCGGGACAGGGCCTATTAAAGCTTTCTTT,CASSFPGTGPIKAFF
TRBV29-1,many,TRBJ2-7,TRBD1,TGCAGCGTTGTCGAGACAGGGGGCGCGGGGGAGCAGTACTTC,CSVVETGGAGEQYF
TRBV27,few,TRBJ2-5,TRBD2,TGTGCCAGCAGAACCTCGGGACTAGCCGTCGGAGAGACCCAGTACTTC,CASRTSGLAVGETQYF
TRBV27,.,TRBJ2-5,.,TGTGCCAGCAGTACTGATGGTGGGACCCAGTACTTC,CASSTDGGTQYF
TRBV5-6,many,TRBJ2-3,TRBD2,TGTGCCAGCAGCCCTGCAAGCGGGGGGAAGACAGATACGCAGTATTTT,CASSPASGGKTDTQYF
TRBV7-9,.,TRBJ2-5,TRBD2,TGTGCCAGCAGCTTATCGGGAGGGTATGAGACCCAGTACTTC,CASSLSGGYETQYF
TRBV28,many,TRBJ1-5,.,TGTGCCAGCAGGCCAACTGGAGGGGCAAATCAGCCCCAGCATTTT,CASRPTGGANQPQHF
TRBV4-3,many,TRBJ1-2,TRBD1,TGCGCCAGCAGCCAAGATTGGGGGACAGAAGGCTACACCTTC,CASSQDWGTEGYTF
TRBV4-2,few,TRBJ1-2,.,TGTGCCAGCAGCCAAGATTGGCTACAGGGTCGTGACGGCTACACCTTC,CASSQDWLQGRDGYTF
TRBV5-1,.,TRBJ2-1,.,TGCGCCGGCAGCTTGGGGCTGACAGGAGTTAATGAGCAGTTCTTC,CAGSLGLTGVNEQFF
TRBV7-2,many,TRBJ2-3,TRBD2,TGTGCCAGCAGCTTCCTAGCGGGGGGGCCTACAGATACGCAGTATTTT,CASSFLAGGPTDTQYF
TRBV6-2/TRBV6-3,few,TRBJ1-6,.,TGTGCCAGCAGTGTCTACGGTTCACCCCTCCACTTT,CASSVYGSPLHF
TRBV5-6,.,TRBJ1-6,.,TGTGCCGGCAGCTTGAAGGCGACACCCCACCACTTT,CAGSLKATPHHF
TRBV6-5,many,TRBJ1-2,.,TGTGCCAGCAGCCTCGGGGCCAGCTCCTATGGCTACACCTTC,CASSLGASSYGYTF
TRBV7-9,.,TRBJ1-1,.,TGTGCCAGCAGCCCACTCGGGTTACGGGAGAACACTGAAGCTTTCTTT,CASSPLGLRENTEAFF
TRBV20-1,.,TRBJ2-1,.,TGCAGTGCCCATACAGGCAGGACTTCCTACAATGAGCAGTTCTTC,CSAHTGRTSYNEQFF
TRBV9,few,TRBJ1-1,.,TGTGCCAGCAGCGTCGGAATGACCACTGAAGCTTTCTTT,CASSVGMTTEAFF
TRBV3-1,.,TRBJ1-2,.,TGTGCCAGCAGCGACCTGGCAGCTAACTATGGCTACACCTTC,CASSDLAANYGYTF
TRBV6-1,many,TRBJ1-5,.,TGTGCCAGCAGTGGCCCCCTGGGGGGTAATCAGCCCCAGCATTTT,CASSGPLGGNQPQHF
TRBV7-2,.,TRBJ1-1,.,TGTGCCAGCAGCTTAGTCCGGGTAGGAGGGACTGAAGCTTTCTTT,CASSLVRVGGTEAFF
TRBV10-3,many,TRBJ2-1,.,TGTGCCATCAGTGGGGACACGACCTACAATGAGCAGTTCTTC,CAISGDTTYNEQFF
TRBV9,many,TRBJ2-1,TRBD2,TGTGCCAGCAGCGCCCTACTAGCGGGGGATTACAATGAGCAGTTCTTC,CASSALLAGDYNEQFF
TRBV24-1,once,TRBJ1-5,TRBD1,TGTGCCACCAGTGACCCGGGGCAGGGGGACGGTCAGCCCCAGCATTTT,CATSDPGQGDGQPQHF
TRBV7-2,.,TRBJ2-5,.,TGTGCCAGCATCGAACAGGGAACTAATCAAGAGACCCAGTACTTC,CASIEQGTNQETQYF
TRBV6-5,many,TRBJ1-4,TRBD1,TGTGCCAGCCGTATCGACAGGGCAACTAATGAAAAACTGTTTTTT,CASRIDRATNEKLFF
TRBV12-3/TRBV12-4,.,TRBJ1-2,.,TGTGCCGGCAGTTTAAGACGGACAAGCGCTAACTATGGCTACACCTTC,CAGSLRRTSANYGYTF
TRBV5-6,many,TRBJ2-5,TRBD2,TGTGCCAGCAGCTTGGAGGGACTAACGAGTAAAGAGACCCAGTACTTC,CASSLEGLTSKETQYF
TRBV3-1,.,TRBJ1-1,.,TGTGCCAGCAGCCAATCAGGGGCAGCCCAAGCTTTCTTT,CASSQSGAAQAFF
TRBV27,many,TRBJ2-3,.,TGTGCCAGCAGTTCCACGTCGACCGGGGATACGCAGTATTTT,CASSSTSTGDTQYF
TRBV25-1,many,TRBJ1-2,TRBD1,TGTGCCAGCAGCCTTCCGGGACAGGTTTTCCATGGCTACACCTTC,CASSLPGQVFHGYTF
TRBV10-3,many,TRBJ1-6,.,TGTGCCATCGGTCCCGGGATGGATTCACCCCTCCACTTT,CAIGPGMDSPLHF
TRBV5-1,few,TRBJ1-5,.,TGCGCCAGCAGCTTGGTAGGTAACATCAATCAGCCCCAGCATTTT,CASSLVGNINQPQHF
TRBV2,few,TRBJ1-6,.,TGTGCCAGCAGGACGAAACAGGGAGATTCACCCCTCCACTTT,CASRTKQGDSPLHF
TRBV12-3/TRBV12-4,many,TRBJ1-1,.,TGTGCCAGCAGTCGCCGCCTCCAGGGGAACACTGAAGCTTTCTTT,CASSRRLQGNTEAFF
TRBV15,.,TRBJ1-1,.,TGTGCCACCAGCAGAGAGTGGGGGCCCAAGGACACTGAAGCTTTCTTT,CATSREWGPKDTEAFF
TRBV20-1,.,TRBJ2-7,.,TGCAGTGCTAGAGATTTCGCACGATACAATGAGCAGTACTTC,CSARDFARYNEQYF